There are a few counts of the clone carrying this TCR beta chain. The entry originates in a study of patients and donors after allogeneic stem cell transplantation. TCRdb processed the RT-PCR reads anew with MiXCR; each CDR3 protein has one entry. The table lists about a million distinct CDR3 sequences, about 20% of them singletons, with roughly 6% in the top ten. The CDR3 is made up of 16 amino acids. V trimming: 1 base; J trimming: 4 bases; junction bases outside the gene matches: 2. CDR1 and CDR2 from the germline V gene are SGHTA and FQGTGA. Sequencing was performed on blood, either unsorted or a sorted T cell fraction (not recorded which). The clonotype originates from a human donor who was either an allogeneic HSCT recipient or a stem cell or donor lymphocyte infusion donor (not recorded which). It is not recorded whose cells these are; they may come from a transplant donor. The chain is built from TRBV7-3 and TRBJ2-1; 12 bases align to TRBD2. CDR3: CASSLKGTSGYNEQFF. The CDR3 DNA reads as TGTGCCAGCAGCTTAAAAGGGACTAGCGGGTACAATGAGCAGTTCTTC.